The 26 T cell receptor beta chains presented below share a single source sample, sequenced in a study of shared clonotypes between healthy human individuals. Sequencing was performed with immunoSEQ multiplex PCR; in TCRdb, only in-frame clones are kept and a portion is missing. There are 950,000 to 1,200,000 clones in the sample; approximately 75% occur only once, and about 0.89% lies in the top ten. Sequencing input: memory CD4+ T cells from PBMCs. Regarding subset: CD45RA-negative fraction. These receptors originate from a man between 18 and 29 years old in good health. Some clones in this sample may be carry-over from other donors' samples.

This clone was detected only a few times. The genes are TRBV2 and TRBJ1-5; D not resolved. V was pared by 3 bases and J by 8 bases, with 17 bases between. The CDR3 runs to 15 residues. Germline V gene data show CDR1 as SNHLY and CDR2 as FYNNEI. The CDR3 region has the DNA TGTGCCAGCAGTGATAGTAGCAGCCTAGGGAAGCCCCAGCATTTT. Translating it yields CASSDSSSLGKPQHF.

The CDR3 loop reads CASRVGGSGANVLTF. The CDR3 DNA follows: TGTGCCAGCAGGGTAGGGGGCTCTGGGGCCAACGTCCTGACTTTC. V is TRBV5-6 and J is TRBJ2-6; the D gene is possibly TRBD1 (6 bases). The V end was cut by 5 bases, the J end by 0 bases, with 9 bases between. Germline CDR1 and CDR2: SGHDT and YYEEEE. This CDR3 has 15 residues.

The chain uses TRBV6-6 and TRBJ1-3; no firm D call. Per the germline V gene, CDR1 is MNHNY and CDR2 is SVGAGI (reference sequence). V shed 2 bases and J shed 0 bases, with 8 bases lying between them. The CDR3 sequence is 15 residues long. The CDR3 sequence is CASSYRPHSGNTIYF. In nucleotides, the CDR3 is TGTGCCAGCAGTTACAGGCCGCACTCTGGAAACACCATATATTTT.

The rearrangement uses TRBV11-2 and TRBJ1-4, with TRBD1 as a possible D gene (5 bases). There are 17 residues in the CDR3. Germline lookup yields CDR1 SGHAT and CDR2 FQNNGV. The V gene lost 4 bases and the J gene lost 2 bases, with 17 bases spanning the gap. The CDR3 reads CASSYSPRQGTNEKLFF. CDR3 bases: TGTGCCAGCAGCTATAGCCCGCGCCAGGGCACTAATGAAAAACTGTTTTTT.

V and J are TRBV5-4 and TRBJ2-7; maybe TRBD1 (6 bases). This CDR3 is built from 14 residues. From germline, CDR1 is SGHNT and CDR2 YYREEE (reference sequence). Trimming removed 2 bases at V and 5 bases at J, with 14 bases between. This CDR3 reads CASSLLDSVNEQYF. The CDR3 coding sequence is TGTGCCAGCAGCTTACTGGACAGTGTCAACGAGCAGTACTTC.

The chain links TRBV5-1 to TRBJ2-1, with TRBD2 matching 9 bases. The V segment lost 0 bases and the J segment 9 bases; nucleotides outside the gene matches: 7. The CDR3 spans 15 residues. Germline-derived CDR1 and CDR2 are SGHRS and YFSETQ. CDR3 in amino acids: CASSLVSGSLREQFF. Here the CDR3 DNA reads TGCGCCAGCAGCTTGGTTAGCGGGAGCCTACGTGAGCAGTTCTTC.

This rearrangement joins TRBV2 to TRBJ2-1, with 8 bases lining up with TRBD1. The J segment lost 6 bases and the V segment lost 6 bases, leaving 7 bases of the junction unmatched. The CDR3 covers 14 residues. In germline, CDR1 is SNHLY, CDR2 FYNNEI. The CDR3 region has the DNA TGTGCCAGCAGAGTGACAGGGGCGACCAATGAGCAGTTCTTC. As protein: CASRVTGATNEQFF. The full variable domain, its missing parts supplied by reference TRBV2 and TRBJ2-1, is EPEVTQTPSHQVTQMGQEVILRCVPISNHLYFYWYRQILGQKVEFLVSFYNNEISEKSEIFDDQFSVERPDGSNFTLKIRSTKLEDSAMYFCASRVTGATNEQFFGPGTRLTVL.

The chain employs TRBV28 and TRBJ2-7, with D perhaps TRBD2 (6 bases). Trimming shortened V by 7 bases and J by 2 bases, and 12 bases separated the two germline ends. Germline CDR1 reads MDHEN; CDR2 reads SYDVKM. The length of the CDR3 is 13 residues. The CDR3 DNA reads as TGTGCCAGCACCCGGGGGTACACCTACGAGCAGTACTTC. It specifies CASTRGYTYEQYF. The full variable domain, its missing parts supplied by reference TRBV28 and TRBJ2-7, is DVKVTQSSRYLVKRTGEKVFLECVQDMDHENMFWYRQDPGLGLRLIYFSYDVKMKEKGDIPEGYSVSREKKERFSLILESASTNQTSMYLCASTRGYTYEQYFGPGTRLTVT.

The genes are TRBV2 and TRBJ1-2; TRBD1 might be the D (5 bases). The CDR3 consists of 15 residues. The V gene's germline CDR1 is SNHLY and CDR2 FYNNEI. V was cut by 3 bases and J by 2 bases, with 13 bases left in between. The CDR3 protein is CASSDRQLLNYGYTF. In nucleotides, the CDR3 is TGTGCCAGCAGTGACCGACAGCTACTAAACTATGGCTACACCTTC.

V and J are TRBV11-2 and TRBJ2-3; TRBD2 agrees at 10 bases. J was trimmed by 2 bases and V by 4 bases; bases with no gene match: 6. The CDR3 is 16 residues long. Germline loops: CDR1 SGHAT, CDR2 FQNNGV. The CDR3 loop is CASSSTSGRVTDTQYF. In DNA, the CDR3 is TGTGCCAGCAGCTCGACAAGCGGGAGGGTCACAGATACGCAGTATTTT.

V usage is TRBV27 and J usage is TRBJ2-7; possible D gene TRBD1, 6 bases. V lost 5 bases and J lost 3, with 20 bases in between. Germline V gives CDR1 MNHEY, CDR2 SMNVEV (reference sequence). The length of the CDR3 is 16 residues. In DNA, the CDR3 is TGTGCCAGCAGTAAGGGACAACCAAAGGGTGGCTACGAGCAGTACTTC. It is translated as CASSKGQPKGGYEQYF.

V usage is TRBV6-1 and J usage is TRBJ2-1, with TRBD2 matching 8 bases. CDR3 size: 18 residues. V lost 3 bases, J lost 3 bases, and 13 bases stayed unmatched. CDR1 and CDR2 from the germline V gene are MNHNS and SASEGT. CDR3 nucleotide sequence: TGTGCCAGCAGTGATGACCTTTCGACGGGACTAGTCTACAATGAGCAGTTCTTC. It translates to CASSDDLSTGLVYNEQFF.

This clone was detected once. This rearrangement joins TRBV10-3 to TRBJ2-7; a possible D gene is TRBD1 (6 bases). The CDR3 contains 13 residues. Trimming cost V 4 bases and J 5 bases, with 12 bases left between them. Germline V gives CDR1 ENHRY, CDR2 SYGVKD. DNA for the CDR3: TGTGCCATCAGTGCCAACAGGGACGACGAGCAGTACTTC. Translating gives CAISANRDDEQYF.

The chain employs TRBV7-9 and TRBJ2-1; 14 bases map to TRBD2. The length of the CDR3 is 18 residues. Germline-derived CDR1 and CDR2 are SEHNR and FQNEAQ (reference sequence). V lost 7 bases to trimming and J lost 0 bases; unmatched junction nucleotides: 8. The CDR3 coding sequence is TGTGCCAGCACCGGGGGGACTAGCGGGAGATCCTCCTACAATGAGCAGTTCTTC. Its translation: CASTGGTSGRSSYNEQFF.

The rearrangement links TRBV5-5 to TRBJ2-1; D may be TRBD2 (6 bases). V lost 4 bases and J 12 bases, leaving 23 bases between the germline ends. CDR3 size: 15 residues. Germline CDR1 is SGHKS and CDR2 is YYEKEE (reference sequence). In DNA form, the CDR3 reads TGTGCCAGCAGCATCCGGGACTTTAGTACAAGGGGGCAGTTCTTC. This encodes CASSIRDFSTRGQFF.

The chain joins TRBV6-6 to TRBJ2-7; D is undetermined. Per germline, CDR1 MNHNY and CDR2 SVGAGI (reference sequence). This CDR3 comprises 12 residues. V was cut by 6 bases and J by 4 bases, with 10 bases left in between. CDR3 in amino acids: CASSPKGYEQYF. Here the CDR3 DNA reads TGTGCCAGCAGCCCAAAAGGATACGAGCAGTACTTC.

This chain joins TRBV14 and TRBJ2-5; perhaps TRBD2 as D (6 bases). V lost 4 bases and J 5 bases, leaving 11 bases between the germline ends. The CDR3 totals 13 residues. Germline loops: CDR1 SGHDN, CDR2 FVKESK. CDR3 loop: CASSRGTYETQYF. For the CDR3, the DNA is TGTGCCAGCAGCCGCGGGACTTATGAGACCCAGTACTTC.

Concerning this clone: The sample has other DNA sequences that encode this CDR3 too. This chain links TRBV18 with TRBJ2-5, with TRBD2 as a possible D gene (6 bases). The germline V gene encodes CDR1 KGHSH and CDR2 LQKENI. The CDR3 spans 13 residues. V shed 1 base and J shed 3 bases, with 6 bases lying between them. CDR3 sequence (DNA): TGTGCCAGCTCACCACGGAGGGAAGAGACCCAGTACTTC. It yields the protein CASSPRREETQYF. The full variable domain, with the rest looked up from reference TRBV18 and TRBJ2-5, is NAGVMQNPRHLVRRRGQEARLRCSPMKGHSHVYWYRQLPEEGLKFMVYLQKENIIDESGMPKERFSAEFPKEGPSILRIQQVVRGDSAAYFCASSPRREETQYFGPGTRLLVL.

V usage is TRBV10-1 and J usage is TRBJ2-1; tentative D call: TRBD2 (5 bases). The germline CDR1 and CDR2 sequences are WNHNN and SYGVQD (reference sequence). The CDR3 is 14 residues long. Trimming left V 8 bases short and J 7 bases short, with 18 bases between. In DNA, the CDR3 is TGCGCCAGCGCACGAGGAGGTACGGGGAATGAGCAGTTCTTC. Translation: CASARGGTGNEQFF.

The genes are TRBV5-1 and TRBJ2-6; TRBD1 is a possible D gene (5 bases). This CDR3 has 15 amino acids. The germline V gene has CDR1 SGHRS and CDR2 YFSETQ. The V and J ends lost 3 bases and 1 base respectively, with 8 bases between them. The CDR3 protein is CASSYDSSGANVLTF. CDR3 DNA: TGCGCCAGCAGCTATGACAGTTCTGGGGCCAACGTCCTGACTTTC.

The count of this clone is one. V usage is TRBV5-1 and J usage is TRBJ1-2; D is unclear. This CDR3 is built from 13 residues. Trimming took 0 bases from V and 13 from J, leaving 16 bases between them. CDR1 and CDR2 (germline): SGHRS, YFSETQ. This chain's CDR3 is CASSLGSVRPSTF. The CDR3, as DNA: TGCGCCAGCAGCTTGGGGTCAGTCCGCCCCTCCACCTTC.

The chain carries TRBV28 and TRBJ2-6; no reliable D call. The CDR3 extends over 16 amino acids. V was cut by 1 base and J by 0 bases, with 7 bases left in between. Germline V CDR1 and CDR2: MDHEN, SYDVKM. The CDR3 nucleotides are TGTGCCAGCAGTTTATTGGGTGACTCTGGGGCCAACGTCCTGACTTTC. This codes for CASSLLGDSGANVLTF.

The chain uses TRBV21-1 and TRBJ1-5. TRBV21-1 is a documented pseudogene. This CDR3 spans 15 amino acids. The CDR3 protein is CASSKRPYSNQPQHF. The CDR3 bases are TGTGCCAGCAGCAAAAGGCCCTATAGCAATCAGCCCCAGCATTTT.

The chain combines TRBV10-3 with TRBJ2-2; TRBD2 matches at 11 bases. The CDR3 loop spans 16 amino acids. J gave up 0 bases and V 6 bases, and 3 bases lay outside the gene matches. CDR1 is ENHRY and CDR2 is SYGVKD in the germline V gene. The CDR3 DNA is TGTGCCATCAGCTGGGGACTAGCGGCGAACACCGGGGAGCTGTTTTTT. Its protein is CAISWGLAANTGELFF.

This rearrangement joins TRBV28 to TRBJ2-2; TRBD1 agrees at 10 bases. V dropped 6 bases and J dropped 6; count of bases not matched to a gene: 7. CDR1 MDHEN and CDR2 SYDVKM come from the germline V gene. CDR3 length: 15 amino acids. This CDR3 is CASSRTGGYSGELFF. In DNA, the CDR3 is TGTGCCAGCAGCCGGACAGGGGGATACTCCGGGGAGCTGTTTTTT. Combining the CDR3 with reference TRBV28 and TRBJ2-2 gives the whole variable domain DVKVTQSSRYLVKRTGEKVFLECVQDMDHENMFWYRQDPGLGLRLIYFSYDVKMKEKGDIPEGYSVSREKKERFSLILESASTNQTSMYLCASSRTGGYSGELFFGEGSRLTVL.

V gene TRBV28 combines with J gene TRBJ2-7; TRBD1 agrees at 8 bases. Germline V CDR1 and CDR2: MDHEN, SYDVKM. J was trimmed by 0 bases and V by 10 bases; bases with no gene match: 11. The length of the CDR3 is 15 residues. The CDR3, as DNA: TGTGCCACCACTCCTAGGGACAGGAGCTCCTACGAGCAGTACTTC. It specifies CATTPRDRSSYEQYF.